This TCR beta chain was observed in a study of CD8+CD57+ T cells in acquired aplastic anemia. Whole-study context: DNA recovered from sorted CD4+ and CD8+ cells had a mean of approximately 3.2 ug. Study results and caveats: About 29 sequences, all CD8+ CDR3, were shared between patients and controls.

Genomic DNA acted as the template from which TCR beta VDJ combination and CDR3 sequence profiling were carried out. TCRdb re-called the reads through MiXCR, storing one row per CDR3 protein. This table has about 150,000 distinct CDR3 sequences, about 48% appearing once. Individuals selected for sequencing had exhibited CD8+CD57+ cell expansion on flow cytometry. Severe acquired aplastic anemia was present in all patients. Each patient gave a blood sample that was collected before any therapy had been received. This clonotype was detected ten times or more. Its antigen is not identified. Material for sequencing was sorted CD4+, CD8+, or CD8+CD57+ T cells (not recorded which) from PBMCs. The clonotype originates from a human donor with aplastic anemia.

The CDR3 sequence: CASSQAHTYEQYF. CDR3 nucleotide sequence: TGCGCCAGCAGCCAAGCCCACACCTACGAGCAGTACTTC. This chain uses TRBV4-1 with TRBJ2-7; D unresolved. CDR1 MGHRA and CDR2 YSYEKL come from the germline V gene. Trimming pared 1 base from V and 2 bases from J, leaving 6 bases between. The CDR3 runs 13 residues.